Presented here are 31 T cell receptor beta chains from one specimen sequenced in a study of cytomegalovirus exposure and HLA in healthy donors. 13 Jbeta primers and 60 Vbeta primers were used for the PCR. Only in-frame clones appear in the TCRdb table, and some are missing; sequencing was by immunoSEQ multiplex PCR. The repertoire has over 110,000 clones, around four fifths of them found once; the top ten carry approximately 9.7%. Input material: PBMCs. Every receptor here comes from a woman aged 60-75 years in good health and CMV-seropositive.

This rearrangement joins TRBV27 to TRBJ2-2; 7 nucleotides line up with TRBD2. V dropped 7 bases and J dropped 7; count of bases not matched to a gene: 15. Germline values: CDR1 MNHEY, CDR2 SMNVEV (reference sequence). The CDR3 extends over 16 amino acids. CDR3 in DNA: TGTGCCAGCACCTCAAGGCTCAGGGAGGGTCTCGGGGAGCTGTTTTTT. This gives the protein CASTSRLREGLGELFF.

DNA of the CDR3: TGTGCCATCCCCTCTTCGCGGGGGTCCTACGAGCAGTACTTC. Its translation is CAIPSSRGSYEQYF. This rearrangement joins TRBV28 to TRBJ2-7, with TRBD2 identical over 7 bases. V shed 10 bases, J shed 1 base, and the junction held 10 bases outside the gene matches. Per germline, CDR1 MDHEN and CDR2 SYDVKM. The CDR3 covers 14 residues.

V gene TRBV2 combines with J gene TRBJ2-5; 13 nucleotides line up with TRBD2. Per germline, CDR1 SNHLY and CDR2 FYNNEI. Losses at the gene ends were 5 bases for V and 5 bases for J; bases not matched to a gene: 8. CDR3 size: 16 residues. CDR3 nucleotide sequence: TGTGCCAGCAGTCTTACACTAGCGGGAGGGCCGGAGACCCAGTACTTC. This sequence encodes CASSLTLAGGPETQYF.

This clone appeared once. The chain joins TRBV4-3 to TRBJ1-1; weak D call: TRBD1 (5 bases). The CDR3 consists of 15 residues. Germline V CDR1 and CDR2: LGHNA, YSLEER. The V gene lost 1 base and the J gene lost 4 bases, with 13 bases spanning the gap. The CDR3 protein is CASSQAVGLGTEAFF. The DNA of the CDR3 is TGCGCCAGCAGCCAAGCGGTGGGGCTTGGCACTGAAGCTTTCTTT.

This rearrangement joins TRBV30 to TRBJ1-4; TRBD1 aligns across 8 bases. Trimming took 0 bases from V and 7 from J; bases not matched to a gene: 7. From germline, CDR1 is GTSNPN and CDR2 SVGIG (reference sequence). The CDR3 consists of 15 residues. CDR3 coding DNA: TGTGCCTGGAGTGTAGGGCAGGGGGCGGGTGAAAAACTGTTTTTT. It is translated as CAWSVGQGAGEKLFF. The full variable domain, with the rest looked up from reference TRBV30 and TRBJ1-4, is SQTIHQWPATLVQPVGSPLSLECTVEGTSNPNLYWYRQAAGRGLQLLFYSVGIGQISSEVPQNLSASRPQDRQFILSSKKLLLSDSGFYLCAWSVGQGAGEKLFFGSGTQLSVL.

The chain is built from TRBV11-3 and TRBJ1-1; D gene ambiguous. There are 14 residues in the CDR3. V was trimmed by 1 base and J by 0 bases, leaving 6 bases between them. The germline CDR1 and CDR2 sequences are SGHNT and YENEEA. CDR3 nucleotide sequence: TGTGCCAGCAGCTTAGCCCCCTTGAACACTGAAGCTTTCTTT. Translation gives CASSLAPLNTEAFF.

This chain connects TRBV7-9 to TRBJ2-1; 7 nucleotides align to TRBD2. The germline gives CDR1 SEHNR, CDR2 FQNEAQ (reference sequence). J gave up 0 bases and V 5 bases, and 7 bases lay outside the gene matches. This CDR3 has 16 amino acids. For the CDR3, the DNA is TGTGCCAGCAGCCGTCGAGCGGGAAGCTCCTACAATGAGCAGTTCTTC. Its protein product is CASSRRAGSSYNEQFF.

The rearrangement uses TRBV28 and TRBJ2-7; D gene uncertain. V was clipped by 6 bases and J by 5 bases, with 11 bases between them. CDR1 and CDR2 (germline): MDHEN, SYDVKM. This CDR3 has 12 residues. The CDR3 DNA sequence: TGTGCCAGCAGCTCCCCTCCCCACGAGCAGTACTTC. It is translated as CASSSPPHEQYF.

The chain employs TRBV28 and TRBJ2-7; possibly TRBD1 for D (6 bases). This CDR3 has 17 amino acids. Deletions cut 4 bases from V and 3 bases from J, with 22 bases between. Germline CDR1 and CDR2: MDHEN and SYDVKM. The CDR3 is CASSSTIYRAPHYEQYF. The CDR3 nucleotides read TGTGCCAGCAGTTCAACGATATACAGGGCCCCTCACTACGAGCAGTACTTC.

The chain links TRBV29-1 to TRBJ2-2, with 9 bases that match TRBD1. The tail of the sequence fits TRBJ1-3 better, so the J call may be wrong. Germline CDR1 reads SQVTM; CDR2 reads ANQGSEA. The CDR3 is 12 residues long. The CDR3 spells CSVGGQGSTIYF. In DNA, the CDR3 is TGCAGCGTCGGCGGACAGGGGAGTACCATATATTTT.

The chain has TRBV6-1 and TRBJ1-1; 8 positions agree with TRBD1. V shed 3 bases, J shed 11 bases, and the junction held 8 bases outside the gene matches. The CDR3 contains 13 residues. Germline assignment: CDR1 MNHNS and CDR2 SASEGT. This chain's CDR3 is CASSETGALGAFF. For the CDR3, the DNA is TGTGCCAGCAGTGAGACAGGGGCCTTGGGGGCTTTCTTT.

V and J are TRBV7-6 and TRBJ2-1; 10 nucleotides match TRBD2. The trim removed 1 base at V and 1 base at J, leaving 1 base unmatched. This CDR3 contains 16 residues. The germline gives CDR1 SGHVS, CDR2 FNYEAQ. CDR3 nucleotides: TGTGCCAGCAGCTTAGGACTAGCGGGTTCCTACAATGAGCAGTTCTTC. It yields the protein CASSLGLAGSYNEQFF.

This clone was observed a handful of times. This sequence joins TRBV2 and TRBJ1-4, with D unresolved. This CDR3 is 14 amino acids long. Per germline, CDR1 SNHLY and CDR2 FYNNEI. The V and J ends lost 0 bases and 6 bases respectively, with 8 bases between them. The CDR3 sequence is CASSEAAEDEKLFF. For the CDR3, the DNA is TGTGCCAGCAGTGAAGCGGCCGAGGATGAAAAACTGTTTTTT.

CDR3 protein: CASSVTGGLADNEQFF. In nucleotides, the CDR3 is TGTGCCAGCAGCGTAACTGGAGGACTAGCAGACAATGAGCAGTTCTTC. This chain links TRBV9 with TRBJ2-1, with 8 nucleotides matching TRBD2. J lost 5 bases, V lost 1 base, and 8 bases had no gene match. Germline V lookup: CDR1 SGDLS, CDR2 YYNGEE. The CDR3 sequence is 16 residues long.

The chain has TRBV4-1 and TRBJ2-3; 7 nucleotides align to TRBD2. The V and J ends lost 1 base and 2 bases, in that order; junction bases with no gene match: 6. The CDR3 extends over 16 amino acids. Germline values: CDR1 MGHRA, CDR2 YSYEKL. The CDR3 here is CASSQGPSGYTDTQYF. CDR3 in DNA: TGCGCCAGCAGCCAAGGTCCTAGCGGATACACAGATACGCAGTATTTT.

The V call is TRBV14, the J call TRBJ2-3, with 11 bases fitting TRBD2. Trimming took 3 bases from V and 0 from J; bases not matched to a gene: 2. Germline CDR1 is SGHDN and CDR2 is FVKESK. This CDR3 spans 16 amino acids. The CDR3 loop is CASSQGLAVSTDTQYF. The CDR3 DNA is TGTGCCAGCAGCCAGGGACTAGCGGTTAGCACAGATACGCAGTATTTT. Together with reference TRBV14 and TRBJ2-3, the CDR3 gives the full variable domain: EAGVTQFPSHSVIEKGQTVTLRCDPISGHDNLYWYRRVMGKEIKFLLHFVKESKQDESGMPNNRFLAERTGGTYSTLKVQPAELEDSGVYFCASSQGLAVSTDTQYFGPGTRLTVL.

V gene TRBV5-4 combines with J gene TRBJ2-3; 7 bases are a match to TRBD2. The CDR3 loop spans 14 amino acids. Germline V gene lookup returns CDR1 SGHNT and CDR2 YYREEE (reference sequence). After removal of 5 bases from V and 5 bases from J, the junction contained 8 bases not matched to a gene. CDR3 sequence (DNA): TGTGCCAGCAGGCGGGGGTCCGAGGGAGATACGCAGTATTTT. Amino acids: CASRRGSEGDTQYF.

A single count supports this clone. This rearrangement joins TRBV29-1 to TRBJ2-2; TRBD1 agrees at 9 bases. J was trimmed by 6 bases and V by 6 bases; bases with no gene match: 11. The CDR3 spans 15 residues. The germline V gene encodes CDR1 SQVTM and CDR2 ANQGSEA. The CDR3: CSVATGTGFSGELFF. In DNA form, the CDR3 reads TGCAGCGTGGCTACTGGGACAGGGTTCTCCGGGGAGCTGTTTTTT.

This chain joins TRBV14 and TRBJ2-1; 7 nucleotides align to TRBD2. CDR1 is SGHDN, CDR2 FVKESK, per germline. This CDR3 has 15 residues. The V and J ends lost 4 bases and 2 bases, in that order; junction bases with no gene match: 5. CDR3 sequence: CASSPSGTAYNEQFF. The CDR3, as DNA: TGTGCCAGCAGCCCCAGCGGGACGGCCTACAATGAGCAGTTCTTC. The variable domain in full, with the rest retrieved from reference TRBV14 and TRBJ2-1, is EAGVTQFPSHSVIEKGQTVTLRCDPISGHDNLYWYRRVMGKEIKFLLHFVKESKQDESGMPNNRFLAERTGGTYSTLKVQPAELEDSGVYFCASSPSGTAYNEQFFGPGTRLTVL.

V is TRBV6-6 and J is TRBJ2-2; D gene ambiguous. The CDR3 is made up of 13 amino acids. Trimming stripped 5 bases from V and 1 base from J, with 5 bases between. Germline V gene data show CDR1 as MNHNY and CDR2 as SVGAGI (reference sequence). CDR3 loop: CASSPGNTGELFF. CDR3 sequence (DNA): TGTGCCAGCAGTCCAGGGAACACCGGGGAGCTGTTTTTT.

V and J are TRBV2 and TRBJ2-5; 11 positions agree with TRBD2. Germline V lookup: CDR1 SNHLY, CDR2 FYNNEI. V dropped 6 bases and J dropped 5; count of bases not matched to a gene: 8. CDR3 length equals 15 residues. CDR3 loop: CASRDWTSGRETQYF. The CDR3 coding sequence is TGTGCCAGCAGGGATTGGACTAGCGGGCGCGAGACCCAGTACTTC.

The rearrangement links TRBV11-1 to TRBJ2-7; 10 bases fit TRBD2. CDR3 length: 12 residues. V shed 4 bases and J 7 bases; nucleotides not matched to a gene: 1. The V gene's germline CDR1 is SGHAT and CDR2 FQDESV (reference sequence). CDR3 coding DNA: TGTGCCAGCAGCTCACTAGCGGGGGAGCAGTACTTC. This encodes CASSSLAGEQYF.

A few counts support this clone. The rearrangement uses TRBV15 and TRBJ2-1; D is undetermined. V gave up 1 base and J gave up 7 bases, with 14 bases separating them. The germline V gene has CDR1 LNHNV and CDR2 YYDKDF (reference sequence). This CDR3 spans 15 amino acids. CDR3 DNA sequence: TGTGCCACCAGCAGAGTCGGTTTGAGCATGAATGAGCAGTTCTTC. Residues: CATSRVGLSMNEQFF.

V usage is TRBV6-1 and J usage is TRBJ2-1; TRBD1 matches 7 bases. The germline V gene has CDR1 MNHNS and CDR2 SASEGT. The CDR3 spans 15 residues. Losses at the gene ends were 1 base for V and 3 bases for J; bases not matched to a gene: 3. The CDR3 nucleotides are TGTGCCAGCAGTGAAGGACAGGGTTTCTACAATGAGCAGTTCTTC. It encodes CASSEGQGFYNEQFF.

The V gene is TRBV6-5, the J gene TRBJ1-1; 7 bases are shared with TRBD1. Germline-derived CDR1 and CDR2 are MNHEY and SVGAGI. J gave up 11 bases and V 5 bases, and 8 bases lay outside the gene matches. The CDR3 sequence is 12 residues long. The CDR3 is CASSKEEGAAFF. CDR3 DNA sequence: TGTGCCAGCAGTAAAGAGGAGGGGGCGGCTTTCTTT.

The gene calls are TRBV19 and TRBJ2-1, with D perhaps matching TRBD2 (7 bases). Germline CDR1 reads LNHDA; CDR2 reads SQIVND (reference sequence). The CDR3 is made up of 15 amino acids. V shed 3 bases and J shed 4 bases, with 13 bases lying between them. As DNA, the CDR3 is TGTGCCAGTAGTATCTCACAGGGAGGGTACAATGAGCAGTTCTTC. Its translation is CASSISQGGYNEQFF.

The gene calls are TRBV19 and TRBJ1-2; TRBD1 agrees at 11 bases. Germline-derived CDR1 and CDR2 are LNHDA and SQIVND (reference sequence). The J segment lost 8 bases and the V segment lost 6 bases, leaving 8 bases of the junction unmatched. The CDR3 totals 14 residues. The CDR3 sequence: CASRDRGRVGGYTF. The CDR3 DNA sequence: TGTGCCAGTAGGGACAGGGGGCGTGTTGGAGGCTACACCTTC.

The CDR3 reads CASSRGLAVTYEQYF. The CDR3 DNA reads TGTGCCAGCAGCCGAGGACTAGCGGTTACCTACGAGCAGTACTTC. This rearrangement joins TRBV7-2 to TRBJ2-7; TRBD2 agrees at 10 bases. This CDR3 contains 15 residues. From germline, CDR1 is SGHTA and CDR2 FQGNSA. Trimming at V came to 5 bases and at J to 2 bases, leaving 6 bases not matched to a gene.

The chain combines TRBV9 with TRBJ2-5, with D unresolved. CDR1 SGDLS and CDR2 YYNGEE come from the germline V gene. V lost 0 bases to trimming and J lost 0 bases, with 12 bases between them. This CDR3 has 16 amino acids. CDR3 nucleotide sequence: TGTGCCAGCAGCGTAGCGGGTGGTCGCAACCAAGAGACCCAGTACTTC. Amino acid sequence: CASSVAGGRNQETQYF.

The chain carries TRBV5-1 and TRBJ2-1, with D tentatively TRBD1 (6 bases). V lost 6 bases and J 7 bases, leaving 20 bases between the germline ends. There are 15 residues in the CDR3. CDR1 is SGHRS and CDR2 is YFSETQ in the germline V gene. The CDR3 loop reads CASTPQGLLENEQFF. CDR3 nucleotide sequence: TGCGCCAGCACCCCACAGGGTCTTTTAGAAAATGAGCAGTTCTTC.

The rearrangement links TRBV5-1 to TRBJ2-5; D is perhaps TRBD1 (7 bases). Between the trimmed V and J ends, which lost 2 bases and 2 bases, there was a span of 13 bases. This CDR3 spans 15 amino acids. The V gene's germline CDR1 is SGHRS and CDR2 YFSETQ. The CDR3 nucleotides read TGCGCCAGCAGCTTCGTCAGGGGGGATCAAGAGACCCAGTACTTC. It is translated as CASSFVRGDQETQYF.